This T cell receptor (beta chain) was retrieved from a study of vaccination and CD4 T cells after COVID-19. Study context: The stimulus for the cells was overlapping spike peptides derived from SARS-CoV-2, HCoV-NL63, HCoV-OC43 and HCoV-229E.

With respect to this clonotype: No antigen is known for it.

There are 15 residues in the CDR3. From germline, CDR1 is SGHTA and CDR2 FQGNSA. The junction had 4 bases not matched to a gene; V was cut back by 5 bases and J by 3 bases. The treatment was: roughly 11-day PBMC culture with coronavirus spike peptide pools or control peptides (ViraFEST assay). Cultured CD4+ T-cell DNA underwent Oncomine TCR Beta short-read sequencing. Once CD4+ T cells had been cultured, genomic DNA was extracted from them. TCRdb processed the PCR reads anew with MiXCR; each CDR3 protein has one entry. Among around 20,000 distinct CDR3 sequences, 35% to 50% were seen once, and the ten largest hold more than 7.5%.

The input for sequencing was CD4+ T cells from blood, cultured in vitro, taken after SARS-CoV-2 vaccination. The receptor was isolated from a human donor who had recovered from COVID-19. V gene TRBV7-2 combines with J gene TRBJ2-2; 9 nucleotides match TRBD2. The CDR3 DNA is TGTGCCAGCAGCCGACGCGGGGGGGACACCGGGGAGCTGTTTTTT. This codes for CASSRRGGDTGELFF.